This T cell receptor beta chain derives from a study of T-cell reconstitution after alpha-beta-depleted transplantation in children. The sample holds many counts of this clonotype. The CDR3 loop spans 13 amino acids. Germline lookup yields CDR1 SQVTM and CDR2 ANQGSEA. Trimming at V came to 4 bases and at J to 4 bases, leaving 3 bases not matched to a gene. Unique molecular identifiers tagged the TCRbeta library. Each CDR3 protein is one row after TCRdb ran MiXCR on the PCR reads. The sample has approximately 250,000 distinct CDR3 sequences, under 30% seen once. The input for sequencing was PBMCs, taken before TCRalphabeta/CD19-depleted stem cell transplant. The genes are TRBV29-1 and TRBJ2-1; 8 bases fit TRBD2. The receptor was isolated from a girl between 2 and 10 years old with Fanconi anemia, due to receive a stem cell transplant. The CDR3 coding sequence is TGCAGCGTTGGGGCGGGAGGTTACAATGAGCAGTTCTTC. It translates to CSVGAGGYNEQFF.